This T cell receptor (beta chain) was sequenced in a study of identical twins. General study results and limits: Invariant MAIT and iNKT cells could partly confound zero-insertion analyses. In drawing conclusions, the study used cross-sectional statistical analysis and did not follow the same donors. Excess twin sharing in beta out-of-frame sequences was weaker.

Template switching added a universal primer binding site, and final cDNA carried unique molecular identifiers. TCRdb recomputed calls from the 5' RACE reads with MiXCR, one row per CDR3 protein. The data show around 670,000 distinct CDR3 sequences, around 5.7% seen once. The CDR3 is 15 residues long. Germline V gives CDR1 MNHEY, CDR2 SVGEGT. V shed 0 bases, J shed 6 bases, and the junction held 5 bases outside the gene matches. This clonotype was counted a few times. Its antigen is as yet unknown. Sample: naive T cells sorted from blood. V and J are TRBV6-2 or TRBV6-3 and TRBJ2-1, with 7 bases fitting TRBD2. This sequence was found in a young man in good health. CDR3 protein: CASSYSGTTLNEQFF. CDR3 nucleotide sequence: TGTGCCAGCAGTTACTCTGGGACTACCCTCAATGAGCAGTTCTTC.